The following is a TCR beta chain sequence with its context. Other nucleotide sequences in the sample specify the same CDR3. TCRdb's table, derived via immunoSEQ multiplex PCR, lists solely in-frame clones and lacks some. The sample has 150,000 to 180,000 clones; roughly 90% are singletons. The data originate from a study of T cell responses to AZD1222 COVID-19 vaccine. Overall study context: Second-dose timings of about 4 or about 12 weeks were pooled.

CDR1 is KGHSH, CDR2 LQKENI, per germline. V dropped 6 bases and J dropped 2; count of bases not matched to a gene: 3. The CDR3 is made up of 15 amino acids. This chain connects TRBV18 to TRBJ1-5; 11 nucleotides align to TRBD1. Source: peripheral blood, taken on day 0 of AZD1222 vaccination. The origin of this receptor is an adult in good health. The CDR3 bases are TGTGCCAGCTCGCCGGGACAGGGGGGCAATCAGCCCCAGCATTTT. Its translation is CASSPGQGGNQPQHF. The whole variable domain, filled in from reference TRBV18 and TRBJ1-5, reads NAGVMQNPRHLVRRRGQEARLRCSPMKGHSHVYWYRQLPEEGLKFMVYLQKENIIDESGMPKERFSAEFPKEGPSILRIQQVVRGDSAAYFCASSPGQGGNQPQHFGDGTRLSIL.